This T cell receptor beta chain originates from a study of cytomegalovirus exposure and HLA in healthy donors. Both 60 Vbeta primers and 13 Jbeta primers went into the PCR. TCRdb's table, derived via immunoSEQ multiplex PCR, lists solely in-frame clones and lacks some. The sample yields about 190,000 clones, 70% to 90% seen once. The CDR3 has 14 amino acids. Germline V CDR1 and CDR2: SGHNT, YENEEA. Trimming left V 4 bases short and J 0 bases short, with 10 bases between. The sequence was obtained from a woman in her late teens or twenties in good health and CMV-seropositive. The rearrangement uses TRBV11-3 and TRBJ2-7; D is possibly TRBD1 (6 bases). The sequenced sample consisted of PBMCs. The CDR3, as DNA: TGTGCCAGCAGCTCTGGGGGCAGCTCCTACGAGCAGTACTTC. Protein sequence: CASSSGGSSYEQYF.